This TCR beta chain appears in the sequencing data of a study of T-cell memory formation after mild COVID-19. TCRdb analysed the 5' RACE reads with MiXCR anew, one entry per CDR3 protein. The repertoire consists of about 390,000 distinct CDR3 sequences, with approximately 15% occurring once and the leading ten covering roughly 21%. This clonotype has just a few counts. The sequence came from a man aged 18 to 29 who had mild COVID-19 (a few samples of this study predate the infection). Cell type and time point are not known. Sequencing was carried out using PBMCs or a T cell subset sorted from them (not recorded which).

DNA of the CDR3: TGTGCCAGCAGCTTAGTGGGCAGCCCTAATGGCTACACCTTC. Translated: CASSLVGSPNGYTF. The chain couples TRBV7-2 to TRBJ1-2; D unclear. Trimming stripped 1 base from V and 6 bases from J, with 12 bases between. The CDR3 consists of 14 residues. Germline CDR1 SGHTA, CDR2 FQGNSA.